Only a few counts were recorded for the clone carrying this T cell receptor beta chain. Its cognate antigen is unknown. The sample belongs to a study of blood T cells in healthy people across ages. For the study at large: Roughly one uniquely barcoded beta molecule per two T cells was captured.

This CDR3 is built from 14 residues. Germline CDR1 DFQATT, CDR2 SNEGSKA (reference sequence). V was trimmed by 4 bases and J by 0 bases, leaving 9 bases between them. General observations from the study: CMV status of donors was not determined, possibly confounding expanded clonotype changes.

Together with a sample-barcoded 5' primer, a J-beta primer mix was included in a second PCR lasting 7 to 11 cycles. Tags on each cDNA molecule came from a template-switch adaptor with 12 random nucleotides. TCRdb recomputed calls from the 5' RACE reads with MiXCR, one row per CDR3 protein. The data show about 1.4 million distinct CDR3 sequences, 45% to 70% seen once. This receptor was taken from a man between 18 and 35 years old in good health. This rearrangement joins TRBV20-1 to TRBJ1-4, with D perhaps TRBD1 (5 bases). What was sequenced was blood. The CDR3 nucleotides are TGCAGTGCTACAGGGAGTGCAACTAATGAAAAACTGTTTTTT. Translation gives CSATGSATNEKLFF.